The sequence of this TCR beta chain was determined in a study of cytomegalovirus exposure and HLA in healthy donors. This CDR3 contains 15 residues. Trimming removed 4 bases at V and 3 bases at J, with 16 bases between. From germline, CDR1 is SGHNT and CDR2 YYREEE (reference sequence). The method was immunoSEQ multiplex PCR; TCRdb's version includes in-frame clones alone and lacks a portion of them. The table records roughly 250,000 clones, 85% to 90% of them present only once. The sample was PBMCs. This chain connects TRBV5-4 to TRBJ1-1; no clear D gene. This TCR derives from a woman aged 18-30 years in good health and CMV-seronegative. The CDR3 spells CASSPKRGVDTEAFF. CDR3 sequence (DNA): TGTGCCAGCAGCCCGAAGCGCGGGGTGGACACTGAAGCTTTCTTT.